A single sample is the source of the 2 T cell receptor beta chains below, sequenced in a study of blood T cell repertoires in COVID-19. Method: immunoSEQ multiplex PCR; TCRdb's copy keeps in-frame clones and lacks some. The data contain some 85,000 clones, just under 80% of them singletons. Sequencing used peripheral blood. Receptors originate from a man between 65 and 85 years old with COVID-19, enrolled during active disease.

The chain combines TRBV7-2 with TRBJ1-1; D not certain. The germline CDR1 and CDR2 sequences are SGHTA and FQGNSA. Trimming removed 3 bases at V and 2 bases at J, with 10 bases between. This CDR3 is 14 amino acids long. CDR3: CASSFSKGNTEAFF. CDR3 coding DNA: TGTGCCAGCAGCTTTAGCAAAGGAAACACTGAAGCTTTCTTT.

The rearrangement joins TRBV30 to TRBJ1-1; perhaps TRBD1 as D (6 bases). V gave up 5 bases and J gave up 1 base, with 11 bases separating them. Germline lookup yields CDR1 GTSNPN and CDR2 SVGIG (reference sequence). The CDR3 is 13 amino acids. CDR3 sequence (DNA): TGTGCCTGGCATCGGACAGAGAACACTGAAGCTTTCTTT. This encodes CAWHRTENTEAFF.